A selection of T cell receptor beta chains follows, all from one sample in a study of cytomegalovirus exposure and HLA in healthy donors. Sequencing was performed with immunoSEQ multiplex PCR; in TCRdb, only in-frame clones are kept and a portion is missing. This table has some 120,000 clones, roughly four fifths appearing once. The sample taken for sequencing was PBMCs. Receptors were obtained from a woman aged 40 to 50 in good health and CMV-seronegative. The CDR3 runs from the conserved cysteine through the conserved F or W. D genes are given only for firm matches. Some rows have no size entry. The others give once, few or many, or a class for an expanded clone.

>TRBD1|TRBV19|TRBJ1-5|-
CASSILQGASNQPQHF
TGTGCCAGTAGTATACTACAGGGGGCGAGCAATCAGCCCCAGCATTTT
>-|TRBV5-1|TRBJ2-1|-
CASSLQSRDNEQFF
TGCGCCAGCAGCTTGCAGAGCAGGGACAATGAGCAGTTCTTC
>TRBD2|TRBV2|TRBJ2-5|-
CASSEAPSGPLQETQYF
TGTGCCAGCAGTGAAGCGCCTAGCGGACCCCTCCAGGAGACCCAGTACTTC
>TRBD2|TRBV19|TRBJ2-1|-
CASSIVGGRDGNEQFF
TGTGCCAGTAGTATAGTGGGCGGGAGAGACGGAAATGAGCAGTTCTTC
>-|TRBV5-4|TRBJ2-7|-
CASSRDDRSRYEQYF
TGTGCCAGCAGCCGTGACGACAGGTCGCGCTACGAGCAGTACTTC
>TRBD1|TRBV6-5|TRBJ1-5|few
CASSYGQGGNQPQHF
TGTGCCAGCAGTTACGGGCAGGGGGGCAATCAGCCCCAGCATTTT
>TRBD1|TRBV7-9|TRBJ1-2|-
CSSSLQGPYGYTF
TGTTCCAGCAGCTTACAGGGGCCCTATGGCTACACCTTC
>TRBD1|TRBV5-1|TRBJ1-3|-
CASSLGVGGIGNTIYF
TGCGCCAGCAGCTTGGGGGTAGGGGGCATTGGAAACACCATATATTTT
>TRBD1|TRBV18|TRBJ1-3|-
CASSPWDSSGNTIYF
TGTGCCAGCTCACCATGGGACAGCTCTGGAAACACCATATATTTT
>-|TRBV4-1|TRBJ2-1|-
CASSPQVSSYNEQFF
TGCGCCAGCAGCCCTCAGGTCAGCTCCTACAATGAGCAGTTCTTC
>-|TRBV28|TRBJ1-2|-
CASSLRLDYGYTF
TGTGCCAGCAGTTTGCGGTTGGACTATGGCTACACCTTC
>-|TRBV6-5|TRBJ2-3|-
CASSPARVPTDTQYF
TGTGCCAGCAGTCCCGCGCGGGTTCCCACAGATACGCAGTATTTT
>-|TRBV6-5|TRBJ1-1|-
CASSYGGENTEAFF
TGTGCCAGCAGTTACGGCGGTGAGAACACTGAAGCTTTCTTT
>-|TRBV29-1|TRBJ2-3|-
CSVGPTAESFTDTQYF
TGCAGCGTTGGGCCAACCGCGGAATCCTTCACAGATACGCAGTATTTT
>-|TRBV15|TRBJ2-7|-
CATSRGRRIEYEQYF
TGTGCCACCAGCAGAGGAAGGCGGATAGAGTACGAGCAGTACTTC
>-|TRBV28|TRBJ2-7|-
CASRETGSYEQYF
TGTGCCAGCAGAGAGACAGGTAGCTACGAGCAGTACTTC
>-|TRBV5-6|TRBJ2-6|-
CASSVHGSGANVLTF
TGTGCCAGCAGCGTTCACGGCTCTGGGGCCAACGTCCTGACTTTC
>TRBD2|TRBV9|TRBJ2-1|-
CASSVAGRALSYNEQFF
TGTGCCAGCAGCGTAGCGGGGAGGGCCCTTTCCTACAATGAGCAGTTCTTC
>-|TRBV5-8|TRBJ2-1|-
CASSLGQGGNEQFF
TGTGCCAGCAGCTTGGGTCAGGGTGGCAATGAGCAGTTCTTC
>TRBD2|TRBV4-3|TRBJ2-2|-
CASSPRLAGGELFF
TGCGCCAGCAGCCCTCGACTAGCGGGCGGGGAGCTGTTTTTT
>TRBD1|TRBV20-1|TRBJ1-2|-
CTGQGDYGYTF
TGCACAGGACAGGGGGACTATGGCTACACCTTC
>TRBD1|TRBV18|TRBJ2-1|-
CASQGQGAGNEQFF
TGTGCCAGCCAGGGACAGGGAGCGGGCAATGAGCAGTTCTTC
>-|TRBV7-2|TRBJ1-2|-
CASSLTGYPITNYGYTF
TGTGCCAGCAGCTTGACAGGCTACCCCATCACTAACTATGGCTACACCTTC
>-|TRBV11-2|TRBJ2-3|-
CASSLYVGGGGPDTQYF
TGTGCCAGCAGCTTATACGTGGGGGGAGGGGGACCAGATACGCAGTATTTT
>-|TRBV7-8|TRBJ2-3|-
CASSHRNLDTQYF
TGTGCCAGCAGCCATAGAAATCTAGATACGCAGTATTTT
>TRBD2|TRBV7-2|TRBJ2-3|once
CASSSQGLAVNTQYF
TGTGCCAGCAGCTCCCAGGGACTAGCGGTGAATACGCAGTATTTT
>-|TRBV7-2|TRBJ1-2|-
CASSLVWGGTYGYTF
TGTGCCAGCAGCTTAGTTTGGGGGGGCACCTATGGCTACACCTTC
>-|TRBV11-2|TRBJ2-7|-
CASRPGQAYEQYF
TGTGCCAGCAGACCAGGGCAGGCCTACGAGCAGTACTTC
>-|TRBV28|TRBJ1-2|-
CASSFTQDLYGYTF
TGTGCCAGCAGTTTCACCCAGGATCTTTATGGCTACACCTTC
>TRBD2|TRBV2|TRBJ2-1|-
CAARSGSRISSYNEQFF
TGTGCCGCACGGAGCGGGAGTAGGATTAGCTCCTACAATGAGCAGTTCTTC
>TRBD1|TRBV10-3|TRBJ1-3|-
CAISLTGPNSGNTIYF
TGTGCCATCAGCCTGACAGGGCCGAACTCTGGAAACACCATATATTTT
>-|TRBV4-1|TRBJ2-3|few
CASSQEGLATQYF
TGCGCCAGCAGCCAAGAAGGCCTAGCCACGCAGTATTTT
>TRBD1|TRBV14|TRBJ1-1|-
CASSQGPRGQWDTEAFF
TGTGCCAGCAGCCAAGGTCCAAGGGGGCAATGGGACACTGAAGCTTTCTTT
>TRBD2|TRBV28|TRBJ2-3|-
CASRPGTSGAQSPQYF
TGTGCCAGCAGGCCCGGGACTAGCGGGGCTCAGTCGCCGCAGTATTTT
>TRBD2|TRBV14|TRBJ2-4|-
CASSQDSSREEENIQYF
TGTGCCAGCAGCCAAGATAGTTCGCGGGAGGAAGAAAACATTCAGTACTTC
>TRBD2|TRBV28|TRBJ2-3|-
CAHRPGLAGGHRFGTQYF
TGTGCCCATCGACCCGGACTAGCGGGAGGGCACCGTTTCGGTACGCAGTATTTT
>-|TRBV19|TRBJ1-3|few
CASSSVGSTIYF
TGTGCCAGTAGTTCGGTTGGGAGCACCATATATTTT
>TRBD1|TRBV5-8|TRBJ1-1|-
CASSFNRGTEAFF
TGTGCCAGCAGCTTCAACAGGGGCACTGAAGCTTTCTTT
>TRBD1|TRBV9|TRBJ2-5|-
CASSVNPLTGSNQETQYF
TGTGCCAGCAGCGTAAACCCGTTGACAGGGTCTAACCAAGAGACCCAGTACTTC
>-|TRBV18|TRBJ1-1|-
CASSPNRNTEAFF
TGTGCCAGCTCACCGAACAGGAACACTGAAGCTTTCTTT